Listed below are T cell receptor beta chains from one sample, sequenced in a study of sequential checkpoint blockade in melanoma. Method: immunoSEQ multiplex PCR; TCRdb's copy keeps in-frame clones and lacks some. The sample lists approximately 2,700 clones; approximately 20% were seen once. The material was tumor tissue (inferred from file names), obtained from a patient given nivolumab and ipilimumab in sequence. These receptor sequences come from a human donor with melanoma. CDR3s include the opening cysteine and the closing phenylalanine or tryptophan. The order of the fields is clone size, J gene, D gene, V gene, CDR3 length, CDR3 protein, CDR3 DNA. A D gene is named only where the DNA matches it firmly. Size values are once, few and many counts, or a class for expanded clones, and some rows have none.

abundance: .; j_gene: TRBJ2-6; d_gene: .; v_gene: TRBV5-1; len: 15; CDR3aa: CASRIIGAGANVLTF; CDR3nt: TGCGCCAGCAGAATTATAGGGGCTGGGGCCAACGTCCTGACTTTC
abundance: .; j_gene: TRBJ2-2; d_gene: TRBD1; v_gene: TRBV6-8; len: 13; CDR3aa: CAGRGLGTGELFF; CDR3nt: TGTGCCGGCAGGGGGCTGGGTACCGGGGAGCTGTTTTTT
abundance: .; j_gene: TRBJ2-2; d_gene: .; v_gene: TRBV18; len: 14; CDR3aa: CASSAQANTGELFF; CDR3nt: TGTGCCAGCTCTGCACAGGCGAACACCGGGGAGCTGTTTTTT
abundance: medium-sized; j_gene: TRBJ1-3; d_gene: .; v_gene: TRBV11-3; len: 16; CDR3aa: CASSFRPKLGGNTIYF; CDR3nt: TGTGCCAGCAGCTTCCGGCCAAAATTGGGTGGAAACACCATATATTTT
abundance: .; j_gene: TRBJ1-2; d_gene: .; v_gene: TRBV11-3; len: 16; CDR3aa: CASSPNRDTLNWGYTF; CDR3nt: TGTGCCAGCAGCCCTAACCGGGACACTTTAAATTGGGGCTACACCTTC
abundance: many; j_gene: TRBJ2-2; d_gene: .; v_gene: TRBV11-3; len: 14; CDR3aa: CASSLRGNTGELFF; CDR3nt: TGTGCCAGCAGCTTAAGAGGGAACACCGGGGAGCTGTTTTTT
abundance: .; j_gene: TRBJ1-1; d_gene: .; v_gene: TRBV6-8; len: 12; CDR3aa: CASSYRGFEAFF; CDR3nt: TGTGCCAGCAGTTATAGGGGATTCGAAGCTTTCTTT
abundance: large; j_gene: TRBJ2-2; d_gene: .; v_gene: TRBV30; len: 14; CDR3aa: CAYTPLANTGELFF; CDR3nt: TGTGCCTACACCCCCCTAGCGAACACCGGGGAGCTGTTTTTT
abundance: few; j_gene: TRBJ1-5; d_gene: TRBD1; v_gene: TRBV9; len: 14; CDR3aa: CASSGDSSNQPQHF; CDR3nt: TGTGCCAGCAGTGGGGACAGTAGCAATCAGCCCCAGCATTTT
abundance: .; j_gene: TRBJ2-7; d_gene: .; v_gene: TRBV6-8; len: 13; CDR3aa: CASSSAGTYEQYF; CDR3nt: TGTGCCAGCAGTTCGGCCGGGACCTACGAGCAGTACTTC
abundance: few; j_gene: TRBJ1-2; d_gene: TRBD1; v_gene: TRBV30; len: 13; CDR3aa: CAWGQGMAYGYTF; CDR3nt: TGTGCCTGGGGACAGGGGATGGCCTATGGCTACACCTTC
abundance: .; j_gene: TRBJ2-4; d_gene: .; v_gene: TRBV14; len: 18; CDR3aa: CASSQPITPKGHKNIQYF; CDR3nt: TGTGCCAGCAGCCAACCTATTACCCCCAAGGGGCACAAAAACATTCAGTACTTC
abundance: few; j_gene: TRBJ2-1; d_gene: TRBD2; v_gene: TRBV9; len: 16; CDR3aa: CASSYLSGGSYNEQFF; CDR3nt: TGTGCCAGCAGCTACCTTAGCGGGGGCTCCTACAATGAGCAGTTCTTC
abundance: .; j_gene: TRBJ1-4; d_gene: .; v_gene: TRBV11-3; len: 17; CDR3aa: CASSQTPGAEANEKLFF; CDR3nt: TGTGCCAGCAGCCAAACCCCCGGGGCAGAGGCTAATGAAAAACTGTTTTTT
abundance: .; j_gene: TRBJ2-2; d_gene: .; v_gene: TRBV12-5; len: 16; CDR3aa: CATQLGSGVITGELFF; CDR3nt: TGTGCCACCCAACTTGGGTCGGGAGTAATCACCGGGGAGCTGTTTTTT
abundance: once; j_gene: TRBJ2-7; d_gene: TRBD1; v_gene: TRBV15; len: 15; CDR3aa: CATSRDRAGGHEQYF; CDR3nt: TGTGCCACCAGCAGAGATAGGGCAGGGGGTCACGAGCAGTACTTC
abundance: medium-sized; j_gene: TRBJ1-3; d_gene: TRBD1; v_gene: TRBV6-8; len: 14; CDR3aa: CASSGQGAGNTIYF; CDR3nt: TGTGCCAGCAGCGGACAGGGGGCTGGAAACACCATATATTTT
abundance: few; j_gene: TRBJ2-7; d_gene: .; v_gene: TRBV6-8; len: 14; CDR3aa: CASSGRDPTYEQYF; CDR3nt: TGTGCCAGCAGCGGCAGGGACCCAACCTACGAGCAGTACTTC
abundance: few; j_gene: TRBJ2-3; d_gene: TRBD2; v_gene: TRBV19; len: 17; CDR3aa: CATSPGLAALSTDTQYF; CDR3nt: TGTGCCACCTCACCGGGACTAGCGGCTCTTAGCACAGATACGCAGTATTTT
abundance: large; j_gene: TRBJ1-2; d_gene: TRBD1; v_gene: TRBV11-3; len: 14; CDR3aa: CASSAGTGNYGYTF; CDR3nt: TGTGCCAGCAGCGCCGGGACAGGGAACTATGGCTACACCTTC
abundance: medium-sized; j_gene: TRBJ1-6; d_gene: TRBD1; v_gene: TRBV6-8; len: 15; CDR3aa: CASSYGQGYNSPLHF; CDR3nt: TGTGCCAGCAGTTACGGACAGGGGTATAATTCACCCCTCCACTTT
abundance: medium-sized; j_gene: TRBJ1-2; d_gene: .; v_gene: TRBV6-8; len: 14; CDR3aa: CASNRLGGKFGYTF; CDR3nt: TGTGCCAGCAATCGTCTCGGAGGGAAATTTGGCTACACCTTC
abundance: .; j_gene: TRBJ2-7; d_gene: .; v_gene: TRBV9; len: 14; CDR3aa: CASSVQGQPYEQYF; CDR3nt: TGTGCCAGCAGCGTACAGGGACAACCCTACGAGCAGTACTTC
abundance: .; j_gene: TRBJ1-4; d_gene: .; v_gene: TRBV11-3; len: 14; CDR3aa: CASSFEATNEKLFF; CDR3nt: TGTGCCAGCAGCTTCGAGGCAACTAATGAAAAACTGTTTTTT